Detailed here is one TCR beta chain. Its antigen has not been determined. The sample holds no much larger clone one base away, and base qualities are not on file. Genomic DNA was isolated from the sorted cells so that the TCRbeta CDR3 region could be sequenced. The immunoSEQ Assay was used for sequencing of TCRbeta CDR3 regions. Imported from immuneACCESS, the table was reduced by TCRdb to in-frame sequences with V and J called. These copies leave out some clones; in studies compared against another copy, an unresolved V gene accounts for under half, and the cause of the remainder is not known. The sample table holds over 65,000 clones, of which just under 95% were seen once. The leading ten clones occupy around 0.32% of the sample. The trial excluded patients who had a history of autoimmune disease or were on systemic immunosuppression. Peripheral blood for TCR sequencing was drawn from every dose cohort at baseline, at cycle 4 day 1 and at cycle 7 day 1. Samples came from an open-label, multicenter, first-in-human phase I dose-escalation trial of ivuxolimab. The trial enrolled adults with locally advanced or metastatic head and neck squamous cell, hepatocellular, melanoma or renal cell carcinoma. CD4+ and CD8+ T cells were sorted separately from peripheral blood before TCR sequencing.

The data were taken from a study of OX40 agonist ivuxolimab in advanced cancers. Concerning the study at large: Ivuxolimab was a fully human IgG2 agonistic monoclonal antibody targeting the costimulatory receptor OX40 (CD134). Intravenous ivuxolimab was administered to patients every 2 weeks at six dose levels: 0.01, 0.1, 0.3, 1.5, 3 and 10 mg/kg. Among the roughly 50 dose-escalation patients, around 20 had hepatocellular carcinoma, approximately 15 melanoma, 9 renal cell carcinoma and 9 head and neck cancer. The dose-escalation cohort was about 86% male with a mean age of around 62 years, ranging from roughly 20 to 80. Patients were allowed to have had prior anti-PD-1, anti-PD-L1 or anti-CTLA-4 therapy, and less than 45% of the dose-escalation patients had previously received checkpoint inhibitors. Partial responses occurred in three dose-escalation patients: two with cutaneous melanoma and one with hepatocellular carcinoma. The point of sequencing TCRbeta in the periphery was to test whether ivuxolimab changed TCR sequence diversity and drove clonal T-cell expansion. The paper reports the monotherapy dose-escalation portion (N of about 50 patients) of the phase I ivuxolimab trial.

Germline trimming amounts to 2 bases on V and 3 bases on J, with 7 as the count of junction bases outside the gene matches. Reading from cysteine to phenylalanine, the CDR3 counts 15 amino acids. Kept here is only the CDR3 DNA, which spans 45 bases and is read in frame from base 1. CDR1 and CDR2 were assigned from the germline V gene as MNHEY and SVGAGI. Study-level results and caveats: The antigen specificity of the clonally expanded peripheral T cells was not determined. Partial responders in the 0.1-3.0 mg/kg groups had among the lowest normalized peripheral clonal expansion, especially among CD8+ T cells. Low levels of normalized T-cell clonal expansion were also seen in some patients who did not respond. On average, CD8+ T cells showed more expanded clones than CD4+ T cells after ivuxolimab. Clonal expansion of both CD4+ and CD8+ blood T cells was observed from baseline to week 6 at doses 0.1 to 3.0 mg/kg.

This sequence was found in an adult with an advanced solid tumor such as melanoma, head and neck, liver or kidney cancer. The chain was built from TRBV6-5 and TRBJ2-7; TRBD2 lines up with 7 middle nucleotides. This specimen was CD4+ or CD8+ T cells sorted from blood, taken in a trial of the OX40 agonist ivuxolimab. The sequenced DNA is TGTGCCAGCAGTTACGGTGGGGGGGGTCGCTACGAGCAGTACTTC. This sequence encodes CASSYGGGGRYEQYF.